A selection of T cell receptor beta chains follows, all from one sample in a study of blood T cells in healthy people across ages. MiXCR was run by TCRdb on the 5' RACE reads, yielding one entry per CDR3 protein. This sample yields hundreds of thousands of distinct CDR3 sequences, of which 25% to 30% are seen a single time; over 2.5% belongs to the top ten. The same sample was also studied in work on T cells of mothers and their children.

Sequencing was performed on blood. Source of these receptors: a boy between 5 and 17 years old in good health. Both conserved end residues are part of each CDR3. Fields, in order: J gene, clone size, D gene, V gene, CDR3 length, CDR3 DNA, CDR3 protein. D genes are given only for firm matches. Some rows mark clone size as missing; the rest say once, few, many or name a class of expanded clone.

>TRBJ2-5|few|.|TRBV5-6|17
TGTGCCAGCACGGGGGCAGGGGGAAGGTTCAGGGAAGAGACCCAGTACTTC
CASTGAGGRFREETQYF
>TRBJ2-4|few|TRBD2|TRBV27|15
TGTGCCAGCAGTTTAGGATTTAGCGGGGGAAACATTCAGTACTTC
CASSLGFSGGNIQYF
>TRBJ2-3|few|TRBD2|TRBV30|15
TGTGCCAGGGGAGGGACTATCTCTAGCACAGATACGCAGTATTTT
CARGGTISSTDTQYF
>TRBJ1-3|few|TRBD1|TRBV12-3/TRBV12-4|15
TGTGCCAGCACCGACAGGGGCTCCTCTGGAAACACCACATATTTT
CASTDRGSSGNTTYF
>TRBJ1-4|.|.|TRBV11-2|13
TGTGCCAGCAGCTTAGTTCTACATGAAAAACTGTTTTTT
CASSLVLHEKLFF
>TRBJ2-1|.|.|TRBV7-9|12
TGTGCCAGCAGCCCCAGGCTCGATGAGCAGTTCTTC
CASSPRLDEQFF
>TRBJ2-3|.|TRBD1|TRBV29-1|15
TGCAGCGTTAGCCGGGACAGGGGGCCCACAGATACGCAGTATTTT
CSVSRDRGPTDTQYF
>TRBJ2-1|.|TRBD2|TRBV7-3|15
TGTGCCAGCAGCCGTGCACTAGCGGGGCACAATGAGCAGTTCTTC
CASSRALAGHNEQFF
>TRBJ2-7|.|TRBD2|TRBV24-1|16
TGTGCCACCAGTGACCACGACCTCCCTTCGGGGGGCGAGCAGTACTTC
CATSDHDLPSGGEQYF
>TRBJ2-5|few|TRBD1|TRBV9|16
TGTGCCAGCAGCCTACCCCGGGACAGGGTGCGGGAGACCCAGTACTTC
CASSLPRDRVRETQYF
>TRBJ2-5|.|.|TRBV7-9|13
TGTGCCAGCACCCTATGGGGGGAGGAGACCCAGTACTTC
CASTLWGEETQYF
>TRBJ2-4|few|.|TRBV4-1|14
TGCGCCAGCAGCCAACTCCTAGCCAAAAACATTCAGTACTTC
CASSQLLAKNIQYF
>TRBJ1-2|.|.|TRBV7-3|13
TGTGCCAGCAGCTTAAACATTAACTATGGCTACACCTTC
CASSLNINYGYTF
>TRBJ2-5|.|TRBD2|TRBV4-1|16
TGCGCCAGCAGCCAACGACTAGCGGGTGGACAGGAGACCCAGTACTTC
CASSQRLAGGQETQYF
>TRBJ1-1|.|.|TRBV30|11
TGCGCCTGGAGGGGACCTTCGCTCCCTCTCTTT
CAWRGPSLPLF
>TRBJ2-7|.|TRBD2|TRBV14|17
TGTGCCAGCAGCCATATGGGACTAGCCCCAGGATCCTACGAGCAGTACTTC
CASSHMGLAPGSYEQYF
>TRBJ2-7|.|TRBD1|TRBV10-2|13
TGCGCCAGCACGGACAGGGTACATGAAAAGCAGTACTTC
CASTDRVHEKQYF
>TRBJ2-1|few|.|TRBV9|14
TGTGCCAGCAGCCCCGGGCCGAGGTACAATGAGCAGTTCTTC
CASSPGPRYNEQFF
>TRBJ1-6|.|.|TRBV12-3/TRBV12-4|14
TGTGCCAGCAGTTTAGGCGGAGGTAATTCACCCCTCCACTTT
CASSLGGGNSPLHF
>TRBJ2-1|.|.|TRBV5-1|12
TGCGCCAGCAGGGGCGGGACTAATGAGCAGTTCTTC
CASRGGTNEQFF
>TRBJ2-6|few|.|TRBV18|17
TGTGCCAGCTCACCAATGGGACACATCTCTGGGGCCAACGTCCTGACTTTC
CASSPMGHISGANVLTF
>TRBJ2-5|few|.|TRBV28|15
TGTGCCAGCAGTAACGGTCAAACCCGAGGGGAGACCCAGTACTTC
CASSNGQTRGETQYF
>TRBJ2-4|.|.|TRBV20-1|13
TGCAGTGCCTTAGGAGTAGCTAAAAACATTCAGTACTTC
CSALGVAKNIQYF
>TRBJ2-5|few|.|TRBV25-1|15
TGTGCCAGCAGTGATGCTTCCGTCAGATCCGAGACCCAGTACTTC
CASSDASVRSETQYF
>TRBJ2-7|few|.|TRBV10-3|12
TGTGCCATCAGACAGGGCACCTACGAGCAGTACTTC
CAIRQGTYEQYF
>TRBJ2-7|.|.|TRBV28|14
TGTGCCAGCAGTCCCCCGGGGCCCCCCTACGAGCAGTACTTC
CASSPPGPPYEQYF
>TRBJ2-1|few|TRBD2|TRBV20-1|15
TGCAGTGCCACTCTAGCGGGGGGTAATTACAATGAGCAGTTCTTC
CSATLAGGNYNEQFF
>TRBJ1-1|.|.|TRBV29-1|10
TGCAGCGTAGGACAGACAGAAGCTTTCTTT
CSVGQTEAFF
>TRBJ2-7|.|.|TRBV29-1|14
TGCAGCGTTGATGAGCCGGGTCTCTCCTACGAGCAGTACTTC
CSVDEPGLSYEQYF
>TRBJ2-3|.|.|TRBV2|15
TGTGCCAGCAGCCCGAGCAGGCCTAGCACAGATACGCAGTATTTT
CASSPSRPSTDTQYF
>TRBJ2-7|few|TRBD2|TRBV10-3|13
TGTGCCATTAGCGGGGGCCTGTCCTACGAGCAGTACTTC
CAISGGLSYEQYF
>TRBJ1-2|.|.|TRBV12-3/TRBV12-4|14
TGTGCCAGCAGTTCCGCAGGGTCCGACTATGGCTACACCTTC
CASSSAGSDYGYTF
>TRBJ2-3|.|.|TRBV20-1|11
TGCAGTGCTAGGTGGGCAGATACGCAGTATTTT
CSARWADTQYF
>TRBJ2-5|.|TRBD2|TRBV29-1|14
TGCAGCGCTTCGACTAGCGGGGGAGGAGAGACCCAGTACTTC
CSASTSGGGETQYF
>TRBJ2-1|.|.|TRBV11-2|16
TGTGCCAGCAGCTTAGTACGGCCGGTGTCCTACAATGAGCAGTTCTTC
CASSLVRPVSYNEQFF